This T cell receptor (beta chain) was identified in a study of shared clonotypes between healthy human individuals. Replicate PCRs were loaded with 300 ng DNA from unsorted PBMC, about 32,000 T cell genomes. Some clones are missing from TCRdb's copy, which holds only in-frame ones; the method was immunoSEQ multiplex PCR. The sample has 450,000 to 600,000 clones; about four fifths are singletons. Germline CDR1 is MNHNY and CDR2 is SVGAGI (reference sequence). CDR3 length: 15 amino acids. The V segment lost 2 bases and the J segment 7 bases; nucleotides outside the gene matches: 8. The sequence came from a woman in her forties in good health. Some clones in this sample may be carry-over from other donors' samples. Sequenced sample: PBMCs. The V gene is TRBV6-6, the J gene TRBJ1-2; 9 bases match TRBD1. CDR3 bases: TGTGCCAGCAGTTACCAAAGGGACAGGGCTTCTGGCTACACCTTC. This sequence encodes CASSYQRDRASGYTF.